A single sample is the source of the 3 T cell receptor beta chains below, sequenced in a study of blood T cell repertoires in COVID-19. Using immunoSEQ multiplex PCR, the repertoire was profiled, and TCRdb retains in-frame clones only, with some absent. The profile covers about 75,000 clones, with 79% appearing a single time and about 5% taken by the ten largest. The sequencing input was peripheral blood. These receptors came from a woman aged 80 or older with active or convalescent COVID-19.

V usage is TRBV6-2 or TRBV6-3 and J usage is TRBJ1-1; no firm D call. V shed 0 bases and J shed 1 base, with 9 bases lying between them. The CDR3 consists of 15 residues. The germline V gene encodes CDR1 MNHEY and CDR2 SVGEGT. The CDR3 protein is CASSYSGFGNTEAFF. The CDR3 DNA reads TGTGCCAGCAGTTACTCTGGTTTCGGGAACACTGAAGCTTTCTTT.

V is TRBV5-1 and J is TRBJ2-7, with D maybe TRBD1 (5 bases). Germline loops: CDR1 SGHRS, CDR2 YFSETQ. The CDR3 contains 11 residues. Trimming left V 9 bases short and J 5 bases short, with 12 bases between. The CDR3 here is CAIQTGNEQYF. CDR3 DNA sequence: TGCGCCATCCAAACAGGTAACGAGCAGTACTTC.

This clone was counted a single time. This sequence joins TRBV6-2 or TRBV6-3 and TRBJ2-1; 9 positions agree with TRBD1. Germline V gene sequence: CDR1 MNHEY, CDR2 SVGEGT. CDR3 length: 17 residues. Trimming cost V 5 bases and J 4 bases; bases outside gene matches: 12. The CDR3 loop reads CASSTTPGQGIYNEQFF. The DNA for the CDR3 is TGTGCCAGCAGTACCACTCCGGGACAGGGTATTTACAATGAGCAGTTCTTC.